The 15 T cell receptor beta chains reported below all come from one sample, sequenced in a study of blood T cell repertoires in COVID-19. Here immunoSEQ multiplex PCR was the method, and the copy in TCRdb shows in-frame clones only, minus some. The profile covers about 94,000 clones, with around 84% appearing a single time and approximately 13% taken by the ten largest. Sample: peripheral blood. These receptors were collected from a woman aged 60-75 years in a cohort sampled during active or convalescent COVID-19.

CDR3 protein: CASSVTGGVINYGYTF. In DNA, the CDR3 is TGTGCCAGTAGTGTGACAGGGGGCGTTATTAACTATGGCTACACCTTC. V usage is TRBV19 and J usage is TRBJ1-2; 10 nucleotides line up with TRBD1. This CDR3 region has 16 residues. CDR1 and CDR2 from the germline V gene are LNHDA and SQIVND (reference sequence). J lost 1 base, V lost 5 bases, and 7 bases had no gene match.

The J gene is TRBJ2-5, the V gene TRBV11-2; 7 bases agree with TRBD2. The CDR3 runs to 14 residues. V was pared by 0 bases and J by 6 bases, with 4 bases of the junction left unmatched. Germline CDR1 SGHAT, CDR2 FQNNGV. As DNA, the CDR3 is TGTGCCAGCAGCTTAGAGGGGAGGGTGCAGACCCAGTACTTC. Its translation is CASSLEGRVQTQYF.

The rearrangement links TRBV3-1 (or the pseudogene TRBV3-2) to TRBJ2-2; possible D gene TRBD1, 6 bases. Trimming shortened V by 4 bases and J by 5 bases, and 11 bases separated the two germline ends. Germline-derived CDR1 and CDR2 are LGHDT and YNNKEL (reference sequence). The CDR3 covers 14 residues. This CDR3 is CASSLVTGTGELFF. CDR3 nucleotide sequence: TGTGCCAGCAGCCTCGTTACAGGGACCGGGGAGCTGTTTTTT.

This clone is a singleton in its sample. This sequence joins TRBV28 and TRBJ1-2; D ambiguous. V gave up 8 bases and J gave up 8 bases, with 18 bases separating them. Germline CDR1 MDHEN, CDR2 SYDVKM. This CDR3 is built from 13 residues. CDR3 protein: CASSQSVLRGYTF. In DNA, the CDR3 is TGTGCCAGCTCCCAATCGGTCCTTCGGGGCTACACCTTC.

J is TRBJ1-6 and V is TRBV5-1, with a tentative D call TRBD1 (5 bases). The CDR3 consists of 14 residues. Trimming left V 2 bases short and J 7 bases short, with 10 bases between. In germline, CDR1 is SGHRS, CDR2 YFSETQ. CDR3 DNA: TGCGCCAGCAGCTTTTCTCAGGGAAATTCACCCCTCCACTTT. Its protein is CASSFSQGNSPLHF.

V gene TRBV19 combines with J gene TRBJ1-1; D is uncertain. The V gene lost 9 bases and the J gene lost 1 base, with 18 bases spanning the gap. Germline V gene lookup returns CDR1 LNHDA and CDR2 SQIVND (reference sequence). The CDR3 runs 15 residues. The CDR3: CASQTMRQPNTEAFF. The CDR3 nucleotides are TGTGCCAGCCAAACGATGAGACAACCGAACACTGAAGCTTTCTTT.

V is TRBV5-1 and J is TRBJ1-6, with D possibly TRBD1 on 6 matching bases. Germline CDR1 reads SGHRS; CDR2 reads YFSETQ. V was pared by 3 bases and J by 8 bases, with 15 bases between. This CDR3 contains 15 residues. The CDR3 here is CASSSTGTFDSPLHF. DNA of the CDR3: TGCGCCAGCAGCTCGACCGGGACATTCGATTCACCCCTCCACTTT. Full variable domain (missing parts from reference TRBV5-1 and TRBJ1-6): KAGVTQTPRYLIKTRGQQVTLSCSPISGHRSVSWYQQTPGQGLQFLFEYFSETQRNKGNFPGRFSGRQFSNSRSEMNVSTLELGDSALYLCASSSTGTFDSPLHFGNGTRLTVT.

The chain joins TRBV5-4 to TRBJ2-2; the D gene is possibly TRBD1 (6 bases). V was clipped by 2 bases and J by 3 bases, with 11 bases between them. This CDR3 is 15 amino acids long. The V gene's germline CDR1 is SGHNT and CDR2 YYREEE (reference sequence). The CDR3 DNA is TGTGCCAGCAGCTTAGGGGGAGTGGACACCGGGGAGCTGTTTTTT. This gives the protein CASSLGGVDTGELFF.

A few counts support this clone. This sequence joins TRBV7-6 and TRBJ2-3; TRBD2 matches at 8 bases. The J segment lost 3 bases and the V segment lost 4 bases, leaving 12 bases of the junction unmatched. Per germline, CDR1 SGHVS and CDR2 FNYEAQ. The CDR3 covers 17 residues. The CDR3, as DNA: TGTGCCAGCAGCTCTCCTGAGAGCGGGAGTGAAACAGATACGCAGTATTTT. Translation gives CASSSPESGSETDTQYF.

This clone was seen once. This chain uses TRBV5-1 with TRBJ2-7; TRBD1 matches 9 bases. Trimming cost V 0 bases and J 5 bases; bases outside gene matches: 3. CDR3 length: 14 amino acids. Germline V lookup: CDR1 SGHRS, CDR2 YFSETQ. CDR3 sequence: CASSLVTGGDEQYF. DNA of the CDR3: TGCGCCAGCAGCTTGGTGACAGGGGGAGACGAGCAGTACTTC.

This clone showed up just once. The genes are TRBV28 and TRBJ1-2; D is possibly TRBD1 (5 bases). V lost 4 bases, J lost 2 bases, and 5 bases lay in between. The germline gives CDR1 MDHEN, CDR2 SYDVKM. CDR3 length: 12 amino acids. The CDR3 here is CASSSGNYGYTF. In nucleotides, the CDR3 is TGTGCCAGCAGTTCAGGGAACTATGGCTACACCTTC.

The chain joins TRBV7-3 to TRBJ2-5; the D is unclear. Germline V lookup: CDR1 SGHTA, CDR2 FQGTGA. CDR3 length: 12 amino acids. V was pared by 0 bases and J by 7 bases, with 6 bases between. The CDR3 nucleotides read TGTGCCAGCAGCTTAACGTCCGGGACCCAGTACTTC. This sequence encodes CASSLTSGTQYF.

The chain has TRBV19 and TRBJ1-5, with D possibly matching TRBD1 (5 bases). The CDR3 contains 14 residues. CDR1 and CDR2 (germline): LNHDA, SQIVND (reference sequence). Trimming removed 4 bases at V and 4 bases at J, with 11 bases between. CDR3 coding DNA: TGTGCCAGTAGTACGGGACTGCTTAATCAGCCCCAGCATTTT. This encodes CASSTGLLNQPQHF.

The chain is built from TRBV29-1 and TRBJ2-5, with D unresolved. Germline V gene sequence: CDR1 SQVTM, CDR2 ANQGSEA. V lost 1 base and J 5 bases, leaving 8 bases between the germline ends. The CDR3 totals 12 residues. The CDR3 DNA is TGCAGCGTTGAAGGGTCCGCGGAGACCCAGTACTTC. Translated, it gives CSVEGSAETQYF.

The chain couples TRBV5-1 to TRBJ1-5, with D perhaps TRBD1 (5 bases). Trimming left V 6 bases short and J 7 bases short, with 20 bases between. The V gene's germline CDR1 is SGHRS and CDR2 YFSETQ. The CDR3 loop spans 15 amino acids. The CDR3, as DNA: TGCGCCAGCACCCTAAGAGGAGGGGCCGGGCAGCCCCAGCATTTT. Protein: CASTLRGGAGQPQHF.